A selection of T cell receptor beta chains follows, all from one sample in a study of OX40 agonist ivuxolimab in advanced cancers. Measured with immunoSEQ multiplex PCR; TCRdb has only the in-frame clones, and not every one. Of more than 50,000 clones in the sample, approximately 86% are singletons; the top ten hold around 0.6%. The specimen was CD4+ or CD8+ T cells sorted from blood, collected in a trial of the OX40 agonist ivuxolimab. The source of these receptors is an adult with an advanced solid tumor such as melanoma, head and neck, liver or kidney cancer. Both conserved end residues are part of each CDR3. D genes are given only for firm matches. Expanded clones are given a class, and other clones once, few, many or no size at all.

clone_size: .
v_call: TRBV30
d_call: .
j_call: TRBJ2-6
cdr3_aa: CAWRATVRGANVLTF
cdr3_nt: TGTGCCTGGAGGGCGACCGTGCGGGGGGCCAACGTCCTGACTTTC

clone_size: .
v_call: TRBV12-5
d_call: TRBD2
j_call: TRBJ2-2
cdr3_aa: CASGTTSGGYTGELFF
cdr3_nt: TGTGCTAGTGGCACCACTAGCGGGGGATACACCGGGGAGCTGTTTTTT

clone_size: .
v_call: TRBV7-2
d_call: .
j_call: TRBJ1-2
cdr3_aa: CASSLEVGANYGYTF
cdr3_nt: TGTGCCAGCAGCTTAGAAGTGGGGGCGAACTATGGCTACACCTTC

clone_size: .
v_call: TRBV9
d_call: .
j_call: TRBJ2-5
cdr3_aa: CASSVGTGETQYF
cdr3_nt: TGTGCCAGCAGCGTGGGGACTGGGGAGACCCAGTACTTC

clone_size: .
v_call: TRBV7-2
d_call: .
j_call: TRBJ1-6
cdr3_aa: CASSLVPESPLHF
cdr3_nt: TGTGCCAGCAGCTTAGTTCCAGAATCACCCCTCCACTTT

clone_size: few
v_call: TRBV7-2
d_call: .
j_call: TRBJ1-4
cdr3_aa: CASSLQGEKLFF
cdr3_nt: TGTGCCAGCAGCTTACAGGGTGAAAAACTGTTTTTT

clone_size: .
v_call: TRBV9
d_call: TRBD1
j_call: TRBJ2-2
cdr3_aa: CASSLTGTGTGELFF
cdr3_nt: TGTGCCAGCAGCTTGACAGGGACGGGGACCGGGGAGCTGTTTTTT

clone_size: once
v_call: TRBV28
d_call: .
j_call: TRBJ1-2
cdr3_aa: CASSFGSGLNYGYTF
cdr3_nt: TGTGCCAGCAGTTTTGGGTCGGGGCTTAACTATGGCTACACCTTC

clone_size: .
v_call: TRBV15
d_call: TRBD1
j_call: TRBJ1-5
cdr3_aa: CATSGGEGANQPQHF
cdr3_nt: TGTGCCACCAGCGGGGGGGAGGGGGCGAATCAGCCCCAGCATTTT

clone_size: .
v_call: TRBV30
d_call: .
j_call: TRBJ2-7
cdr3_aa: CAWTRGNSYEQYF
cdr3_nt: TGTGCCTGGACCCGGGGTAACTCCTACGAGCAGTACTTC

clone_size: few
v_call: TRBV6-6
d_call: .
j_call: TRBJ1-5
cdr3_aa: CASSKNSNQPQHF
cdr3_nt: TGTGCCAGCAGTAAAAACAGCAATCAGCCCCAGCATTTT

clone_size: .
v_call: TRBV5-1
d_call: .
j_call: TRBJ2-1
cdr3_aa: CATQRGGALNEQFF
cdr3_nt: TGCGCCACCCAAAGGGGGGGTGCTCTCAATGAGCAGTTCTTC

clone_size: .
v_call: TRBV28
d_call: .
j_call: TRBJ1-2
cdr3_aa: CASNRRGGYTF
cdr3_nt: TGTGCCAGCAATCGCAGAGGTGGCTACACCTTC

clone_size: .
v_call: TRBV30
d_call: .
j_call: TRBJ1-1
cdr3_aa: CAWSTGNPGAEAFF
cdr3_nt: TGTGCCTGGAGTACCGGGAACCCAGGGGCTGAAGCTTTCTTT

clone_size: .
v_call: TRBV5-1
d_call: .
j_call: TRBJ1-1
cdr3_aa: CASSLGGRNTEAFF
cdr3_nt: TGCGCCAGCAGCTTGGGAGGGAGGAACACTGAAGCTTTCTTT

clone_size: .
v_call: TRBV18
d_call: .
j_call: TRBJ2-7
cdr3_aa: CASSREETGSNEQYF
cdr3_nt: TGTGCCAGCTCACGGGAGGAGACAGGGTCGAACGAGCAGTACTTC

clone_size: .
v_call: TRBV6-6
d_call: TRBD1
j_call: TRBJ1-1
cdr3_aa: CASRGTGDTEAFF
cdr3_nt: TGTGCCAGCAGGGGGACAGGGGACACTGAAGCTTTCTTT

clone_size: .
v_call: TRBV5-1
d_call: TRBD1
j_call: TRBJ2-5
cdr3_aa: CASSADRVDPWRETQYF
cdr3_nt: TGCGCCAGCAGCGCTGACAGGGTGGATCCCTGGAGAGAGACCCAGTACTTC

clone_size: .
v_call: TRBV6-6
d_call: TRBD2
j_call: TRBJ2-1
cdr3_aa: CASSPGGSYNEQFF
cdr3_nt: TGTGCCAGCAGTCCGGGGGGGTCCTACAATGAGCAGTTCTTC

clone_size: .
v_call: TRBV5-1
d_call: .
j_call: TRBJ1-1
cdr3_aa: CASSLSIQGAVAEAFF
cdr3_nt: TGCGCCAGCAGCTTGTCCATCCAGGGAGCGGTCGCTGAAGCTTTCTTT

clone_size: .
v_call: TRBV28
d_call: TRBD2
j_call: TRBJ2-2
cdr3_aa: CASSSRTSGITSGELFF
cdr3_nt: TGTGCCAGCAGTTCGAGGACTAGCGGGATAACATCCGGGGAGCTGTTTTTT

clone_size: .
v_call: TRBV6-5
d_call: .
j_call: TRBJ2-3
cdr3_aa: CASSYRELTDTQYF
cdr3_nt: TGTGCCAGCAGCTACAGGGAACTCACAGATACGCAGTATTTT

clone_size: few
v_call: TRBV5-6
d_call: TRBD1
j_call: TRBJ1-5
cdr3_aa: CASSLSGTGVHQPQHF
cdr3_nt: TGTGCCAGCAGCTTGTCTGGGACAGGCGTCCATCAGCCCCAGCATTTT

clone_size: .
v_call: TRBV28
d_call: .
j_call: TRBJ2-2
cdr3_aa: CASSLGMMNTGELFF
cdr3_nt: TGTGCCAGCAGTTTAGGAATGATGAACACCGGGGAGCTGTTTTTT

clone_size: .
v_call: TRBV5-1
d_call: TRBD1
j_call: TRBJ1-6
cdr3_aa: CASSSSDRGGSPLHF
cdr3_nt: TGCGCCAGCAGCTCCTCGGACAGGGGAGGATCACCCCTCCACTTT

clone_size: .
v_call: TRBV30
d_call: .
j_call: TRBJ2-1
cdr3_aa: CAWNRRSSYNEQFF
cdr3_nt: TGTGCCTGGAACCGAAGGAGCTCCTACAATGAGCAGTTCTTC

clone_size: .
v_call: TRBV4-3
d_call: .
j_call: TRBJ1-6
cdr3_aa: CASSQEPRTNSPLHF
cdr3_nt: TGCGCCAGCAGCCAAGAGCCCAGGACTAATTCACCCCTCCACTTT

clone_size: .
v_call: TRBV5-1
d_call: .
j_call: TRBJ1-1
cdr3_aa: CASSSPGGVLNTEAFF
cdr3_nt: TGCGCCAGCAGCTCCCCCGGGGGAGTTCTGAACACTGAAGCTTTCTTT

clone_size: .
v_call: TRBV5-6
d_call: .
j_call: TRBJ1-1
cdr3_aa: CASSRPTNTEAFF
cdr3_nt: TGTGCCAGCAGCAGACCGACGAACACTGAAGCTTTCTTT

clone_size: .
v_call: TRBV6-4
d_call: TRBD2
j_call: TRBJ2-3
cdr3_aa: CASSDLAGGTDTQYF
cdr3_nt: TGTGCCAGCAGTGACTTAGCGGGGGGCACAGATACGCAGTATTTT

clone_size: .
v_call: TRBV5-5
d_call: .
j_call: TRBJ2-5
cdr3_aa: CASSLRQFGETQYF
cdr3_nt: TGTGCCAGCAGCCTGCGACAGTTCGGGGAGACCCAGTACTTC

clone_size: .
v_call: TRBV5-1
d_call: TRBD2
j_call: TRBJ2-1
cdr3_aa: CASSQPGLGANNEQFF
cdr3_nt: TGCGCCAGCAGCCAGCCGGGACTAGGGGCCAACAATGAGCAGTTCTTC

clone_size: .
v_call: TRBV21-1
d_call: .
j_call: TRBJ2-5
cdr3_aa: CASRPLRTGYEGGQETQYF
cdr3_nt: TGTGCCAGCAGGCCCCTGAGGACAGGGTACGAAGGGGGGCAAGAGACCCAGTACTTC

clone_size: .
v_call: TRBV29-1
d_call: .
j_call: TRBJ2-2
cdr3_aa: CSVGGSTGELFF
cdr3_nt: TGCAGCGTTGGAGGGTCCACCGGGGAGCTGTTTTTT

clone_size: .
v_call: TRBV19
d_call: .
j_call: TRBJ2-7
cdr3_aa: CASSTGFPYEQYF
cdr3_nt: TGTGCCAGTAGTACAGGGTTCCCCTACGAGCAGTACTTC

clone_size: .
v_call: TRBV10-2
d_call: TRBD2
j_call: TRBJ2-3
cdr3_aa: CASRLGTSGKDTQYF
cdr3_nt: TGCGCCAGCAGGCTCGGGACTAGCGGCAAAGATACGCAGTATTTT

clone_size: .
v_call: TRBV9
d_call: TRBD1
j_call: TRBJ1-1
cdr3_aa: CASSARQGMNTEAFF
cdr3_nt: TGTGCCAGCAGCGCCCGACAGGGGATGAACACTGAAGCTTTCTTT

clone_size: .
v_call: TRBV7-2
d_call: TRBD1
j_call: TRBJ1-2
cdr3_aa: CASSLRGQGYYGYTF
cdr3_nt: TGTGCCAGCAGCTTACGGGGACAGGGCTACTATGGCTACACCTTC

clone_size: .
v_call: TRBV27
d_call: .
j_call: TRBJ1-1
cdr3_aa: CASFNTGQNTEAFF
cdr3_nt: TGTGCCAGCTTCAACACGGGCCAAAACACTGAAGCTTTCTTT

clone_size: .
v_call: TRBV7-3
d_call: TRBD1
j_call: TRBJ2-7
cdr3_aa: CASSLDRQGEQYF
cdr3_nt: TGTGCCAGCAGCTTGGACAGGCAGGGCGAGCAGTACTTC

clone_size: .
v_call: TRBV5-4
d_call: TRBD1
j_call: TRBJ2-7
cdr3_aa: CASSLEGQGAHEQYF
cdr3_nt: TGTGCCAGCAGCTTGGAGGGACAGGGGGCCCACGAGCAGTACTTC

clone_size: .
v_call: TRBV30
d_call: .
j_call: TRBJ2-7
cdr3_aa: CAWINGAYEQYF
cdr3_nt: TGTGCCTGGATCAATGGTGCCTACGAGCAGTACTTC

clone_size: .
v_call: TRBV19
d_call: .
j_call: TRBJ2-1
cdr3_aa: CASSPLGGRTYNEQFF
cdr3_nt: TGTGCCAGTAGTCCCCTGGGGGGGCGAACCTACAATGAGCAGTTCTTC

clone_size: .
v_call: TRBV6-1
d_call: TRBD2
j_call: TRBJ2-6
cdr3_aa: CATGGFSGANVLTF
cdr3_nt: TGTGCCACGGGGGGGTTCTCTGGGGCCAACGTCCTGACTTTC

clone_size: once
v_call: TRBV27
d_call: TRBD2
j_call: TRBJ2-1
cdr3_aa: CASSLPGGTEQFF
cdr3_nt: TGTGCCAGCAGTTTACCGGGAGGGACGGAGCAGTTCTTC

clone_size: .
v_call: TRBV6-6
d_call: .
j_call: TRBJ2-1
cdr3_aa: CASSPRVDTEQFF
cdr3_nt: TGTGCCAGCAGTCCCCGAGTAGACACTGAGCAGTTCTTC

clone_size: .
v_call: TRBV6-6
d_call: .
j_call: TRBJ2-7
cdr3_aa: CASSALGEQYF
cdr3_nt: TGTGCCAGCAGTGCGTTGGGCGAGCAGTACTTC

clone_size: .
v_call: TRBV14
d_call: .
j_call: TRBJ1-2
cdr3_aa: CASSQGRADGYTF
cdr3_nt: TGTGCCAGCAGCCAAGGCAGGGCCGATGGCTACACCTTC

clone_size: .
v_call: TRBV9
d_call: .
j_call: TRBJ1-3
cdr3_aa: CASSPSAGQWGDTIYF
cdr3_nt: TGTGCCAGCAGCCCCTCGGCGGGCCAGTGGGGGGACACCATATATTTT

clone_size: .
v_call: TRBV5-4
d_call: .
j_call: TRBJ1-5
cdr3_aa: CASSLDQGAQPQHF
cdr3_nt: TGTGCCAGCAGCTTGGATCAGGGTGCTCAGCCCCAGCATTTT

clone_size: .
v_call: TRBV5-1
d_call: TRBD2
j_call: TRBJ2-5
cdr3_aa: CASSLGLAGGQETQYF
cdr3_nt: TGCGCCAGCAGCTTGGGACTAGCGGGGGGCCAAGAGACCCAGTACTTC

clone_size: few
v_call: TRBV5-4
d_call: .
j_call: TRBJ2-2
cdr3_aa: CASSRKGGGRNTGELFF
cdr3_nt: TGTGCCAGCAGCCGTAAGGGGGGAGGGAGGAACACCGGGGAGCTGTTTTTT

clone_size: .
v_call: TRBV5-6
d_call: .
j_call: TRBJ1-6
cdr3_aa: CASSTVGAGINNSPLHF
cdr3_nt: TGTGCCAGCAGCACTGTTGGGGCAGGGATCAATAATTCACCCCTCCACTTT